The clone carrying this TCR beta chain was found once. Its antigen is still unknown. CDR1 is MDHEN and CDR2 is SYDVKM in the germline V gene. The CDR3 sequence is 14 residues long. V lost 6 bases, J lost 8 bases, and 11 bases stayed unmatched. The repertoire was sequenced with immunoSEQ multiplex PCR; TCRdb's copy has only in-frame clones and lacks some. This table has 66,000 or so clones, nearly 98% appearing once. This entry belongs to a study of cytomegalovirus exposure and HLA in healthy donors. Study conclusions and caveats: Reported performance of the classifier showed diagnosis of cytomegalovirus status with high specificity and sensitivity.

The chain is built from TRBV28 and TRBJ1-2; TRBD1 agrees at 8 bases. Material for sequencing was PBMCs. This sequence was found in a woman aged 18-30 years in good health and CMV-seropositive. CDR3 DNA sequence: TGTGCCAGCAGCCTCCCTGGACAGGGCGGAGGCTACACCTTC. Its protein product is CASSLPGQGGGYTF.